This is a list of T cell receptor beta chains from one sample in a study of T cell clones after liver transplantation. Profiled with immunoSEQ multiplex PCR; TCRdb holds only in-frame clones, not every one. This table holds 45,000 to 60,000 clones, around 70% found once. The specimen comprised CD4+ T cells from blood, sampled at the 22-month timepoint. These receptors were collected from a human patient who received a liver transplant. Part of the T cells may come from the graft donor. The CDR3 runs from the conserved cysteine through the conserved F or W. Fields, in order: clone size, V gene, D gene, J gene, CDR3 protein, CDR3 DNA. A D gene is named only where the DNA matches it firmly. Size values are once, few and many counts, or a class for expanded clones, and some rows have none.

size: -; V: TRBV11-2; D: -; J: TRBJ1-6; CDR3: CASSLELISPLHF; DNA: TGTGCCAGCAGCTTAGAGTTGATCTCACCCCTCCACTTT
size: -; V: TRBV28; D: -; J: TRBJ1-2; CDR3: CASISGVEGYTF; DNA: TGTGCCAGCATTTCAGGGGTGGAAGGCTACACCTTC
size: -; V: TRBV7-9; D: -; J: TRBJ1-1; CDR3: CASSQQGDTEAFF; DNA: TGTGCCAGCAGTCAACAGGGAGACACTGAAGCTTTCTTT
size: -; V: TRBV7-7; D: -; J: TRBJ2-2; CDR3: CASSLQRETGELFF; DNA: TGTGCCAGCAGCTTACAACGGGAGACCGGGGAGCTGTTTTTT
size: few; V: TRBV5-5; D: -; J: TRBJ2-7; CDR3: CASSLRPGVAYEQYF; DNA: TGTGCCAGCAGCTTGAGGCCCGGGGTTGCCTACGAGCAGTACTTC
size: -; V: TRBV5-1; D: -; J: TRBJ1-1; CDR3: CASSQRGGRGTEAFF; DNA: TGCGCCAGCAGCCAGCGTGGAGGGAGGGGCACTGAAGCTTTCTTT
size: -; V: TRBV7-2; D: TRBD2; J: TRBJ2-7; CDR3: CASSEQSSGGTYEQYF; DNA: TGTGCCAGCAGCGAGCAATCTAGCGGGGGCACCTACGAGCAGTACTTC
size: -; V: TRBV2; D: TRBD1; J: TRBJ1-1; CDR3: CASSGDRGLAEAFF; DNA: TGTGCCAGCAGTGGGGACAGGGGGCTGGCTGAAGCTTTCTTT
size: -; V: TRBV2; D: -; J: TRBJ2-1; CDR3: CASKIGEFNNEQFF; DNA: TGTGCCAGCAAGATTGGGGAGTTCAACAATGAGCAGTTCTTC
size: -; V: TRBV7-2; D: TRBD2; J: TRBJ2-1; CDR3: CASSLDTGGYNEQFF; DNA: TGTGCCAGCAGCTTAGACACGGGGGGTTACAATGAGCAGTTCTTC
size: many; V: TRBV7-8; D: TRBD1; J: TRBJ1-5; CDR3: CASSPGAPGGTWQPQHF; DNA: TGTGCCAGCAGCCCGGGAGCCCCAGGGGGAACATGGCAGCCCCAGCATTTT